This passage covers 21 T cell receptor beta chains from one sample sequenced in a study of blood T cell repertoires in COVID-19. The repertoire was sequenced with immunoSEQ multiplex PCR; TCRdb's copy has only in-frame clones and lacks some. Of some 360,000 clones listed, more than 75% are singletons. Source material: peripheral blood. The receptors derive from a woman in her fifties or sixties with COVID-19, enrolled during active disease.

V and J are TRBV9 and TRBJ1-2; 8 bases align to TRBD1. The V gene end was trimmed by 3 bases and the J gene end by 4 bases; junction bases not matched to a gene: 5. CDR3 length equals 14 residues. CDR1 is SGDLS and CDR2 is YYNGEE in the germline V gene. The DNA for the CDR3 is TGTGCCAGCAGCGCCTCCGGGACAGGCTATGGCTACACCTTC. Amino acid sequence: CASSASGTGYGYTF.

The table lists this clone with a count of one. V is TRBV28 and J is TRBJ1-5; TRBD1 might be the D (5 bases). This CDR3 has 16 residues. Germline loops: CDR1 MDHEN, CDR2 SYDVKM. V was trimmed by 6 bases and J by 2 bases, leaving 17 bases between them. The CDR3 DNA reads TGTGCCAGCAGCCTTCATGGGGCTGGGGGCAATCAGCCCCAGCATTTT. Its translation: CASSLHGAGGNQPQHF.

V and J are TRBV3-1 (or the pseudogene TRBV3-2) and TRBJ1-1; the D is unclear. The germline gives CDR1 LGHDT, CDR2 YNNKEL (reference sequence). Trimming took off 10 bases at V and 2 bases at J, with 11 bases between the two ends. This CDR3 is 12 amino acids long. The CDR3 protein is CATGRSNTEAFF. The CDR3 coding sequence is TGTGCCACCGGTCGGAGCAACACTGAAGCTTTCTTT.

V usage is TRBV3-1 (or the pseudogene TRBV3-2) and J usage is TRBJ2-6; possible D gene TRBD1, 8 bases. Germline assignment: CDR1 LGHDT and CDR2 YNNKEL (reference sequence). The germline V and J ends were trimmed by 6 bases and 0 bases, with 18 bases remaining between them. The CDR3 runs 18 residues. The CDR3 spells CASRPTGGTNSGANVLTF. As DNA, the CDR3 is TGTGCCAGCAGGCCAACAGGGGGGACTAACTCTGGGGCCAACGTCCTGACTTTC.

The chain links TRBV10-2 to TRBJ2-3, with 9 bases identical to TRBD1. CDR3 length: 15 amino acids. Germline values: CDR1 WSHSY, CDR2 SAAADI. Unmatched junction bases numbered 9, after V lost 11 bases and J lost 0 bases. The CDR3 region is CASSRGQGSTDTQYF. The CDR3 bases are TGCGCCTCCTCGCGGGGACAGGGCAGCACAGATACGCAGTATTTT.

The chain employs TRBV9 and TRBJ2-4, with 7 bases identical to TRBD1. CDR3 size: 14 residues. Per the germline V gene, CDR1 is SGDLS and CDR2 is YYNGEE. Trimming removed 0 bases from V and 3 bases from J; junction bases left unmatched: 0. The CDR3 sequence: CASSVGDSKNIQYF. CDR3 coding DNA: TGTGCCAGCAGCGTAGGGGACAGCAAAAACATTCAGTACTTC.

V and J are TRBV6-1 and TRBJ2-7; 8 bases line up with TRBD1. CDR1 is MNHNS, CDR2 SASEGT, per germline. The CDR3 extends over 15 amino acids. V dropped 2 bases and J dropped 6; count of bases not matched to a gene: 9. CDR3 residues: CASSEITDRGAEQYF. In nucleotides, the CDR3 is TGTGCCAGCAGTGAAATCACTGACAGGGGAGCCGAGCAGTACTTC.

The gene calls are TRBV5-1 and TRBJ2-3; D is uncertain. Trimming took 8 bases from V and 5 from J, leaving 12 bases between them. From germline, CDR1 is SGHRS and CDR2 YFSETQ. This CDR3 comprises 12 residues. The CDR3 bases are TGCGCCAGTTCCCCTCCCGGAGATACGCAGTATTTT. It is translated as CASSPPGDTQYF.

The rearrangement joins TRBV28 to TRBJ2-6, with TRBD1 matching over 8 bases. CDR3 size: 18 residues. Germline CDR1 reads MDHEN; CDR2 reads SYDVKM. J was trimmed by 0 bases and V by 3 bases; bases with no gene match: 7. The CDR3 nucleotides read TGTGCCAGCAGTTTCTCGACAGGGGCGGGCTCTGGGGCCAACGTCCTGACTTTC. This encodes CASSFSTGAGSGANVLTF.

The chain joins TRBV19 to TRBJ1-4, with 7 bases that match TRBD1. This CDR3 has 16 residues. Germline lookup yields CDR1 LNHDA and CDR2 SQIVND (reference sequence). After removal of 5 bases from V and 2 bases from J, the junction contained 8 bases not matched to a gene. CDR3 loop: CASSGPRGHTNEKLFF. CDR3 nucleotide sequence: TGTGCCAGTAGTGGACCTAGGGGGCATACTAATGAAAAACTGTTTTTT.

The gene calls are TRBV3-1 (or the pseudogene TRBV3-2) and TRBJ2-7; D is possibly TRBD2 (6 bases). Trimming left V 4 bases short and J 0 bases short, with 13 bases between. CDR3 length equals 15 residues. Germline CDR1 reads LGHDT; CDR2 reads YNNKEL (reference sequence). This CDR3 is CASSRTGDFSYEQYF. As DNA, the CDR3 is TGTGCCAGCAGCCGTACGGGGGACTTCTCCTACGAGCAGTACTTC.

This clone appeared a few times. The genes are TRBV30 and TRBJ1-1; tentatively, D is TRBD1 (5 bases). Trimming removed 6 bases from V and 3 bases from J, with 17 bases in between. This CDR3 is built from 14 residues. Germline CDR1 reads GTSNPN; CDR2 reads SVGIG (reference sequence). CDR3 residues: CACNVGRRDTEAFF. In DNA form, the CDR3 reads TGTGCCTGCAATGTGGGACGGAGGGACACTGAAGCTTTCTTT.

V and J are TRBV9 and TRBJ1-2; 9 bases match TRBD1. Germline V gene lookup returns CDR1 SGDLS and CDR2 YYNGEE. V dropped 3 bases and J dropped 0; count of bases not matched to a gene: 12. The CDR3 is made up of 18 amino acids. Here the CDR3 DNA reads TGTGCCAGCAGCGGGTCGGGACAGGGAGGAACGCCTAACTATGGCTACACCTTC. It codes for CASSGSGQGGTPNYGYTF.

The rearrangement links TRBV29-1 to TRBJ1-2, with 9 nucleotides matching TRBD1. CDR1 and CDR2 (germline): SQVTM, ANQGSEA. V shed 7 bases, J shed 8 bases, and the junction held 5 bases outside the gene matches. The CDR3 is 11 amino acids. CDR3 protein: CSADRGYGYTF. DNA for the CDR3: TGCAGCGCGGACAGGGGTTACGGCTACACCTTC.

The chain joins TRBV11-2 to TRBJ2-7, with D tentatively TRBD1 (6 bases). Trimming shortened V by 1 base and J by 1 base, and 14 bases separated the two germline ends. This CDR3 is 16 amino acids long. Germline lookup yields CDR1 SGHAT and CDR2 FQNNGV. CDR3 in DNA: TGTGCCAGCAGCTTAGTAGGACAGCCCTTTTCCTACGAGCAGTACTTC. This encodes CASSLVGQPFSYEQYF.

V usage is TRBV6-9 and J usage is TRBJ1-1; D remains unclear. CDR1 MNHGY and CDR2 SVAAGI come from the germline V gene. The V end lost 3 bases, the J end lost 1 base, and 24 bases lay between the germline ends. The CDR3 length is 19 residues. CDR3 DNA: TGTGCCAGCAGTTACCGGCCTTACTCCGCGGCCCTGAGGAACACTGAAGCTTTCTTT. Its translation: CASSYRPYSAALRNTEAFF.

This clone was detected only once. This rearrangement joins TRBV5-1 to TRBJ2-2; 11 positions agree with TRBD2. The CDR3 consists of 17 residues. Germline-derived CDR1 and CDR2 are SGHRS and YFSETQ. Trimming removed 3 bases from V and 0 bases from J; junction bases left unmatched: 4. The CDR3 spells CASSYYSGGANTGELFF. Written as DNA, the CDR3 is TGCGCCAGCAGCTACTATAGCGGGGGGGCGAACACCGGGGAGCTGTTTTTT.

The chain has TRBV29-1 and TRBJ2-3; the match to TRBD2 covers 16 bases. The germline V gene has CDR1 SQVTM and CDR2 ANQGSEA. V lost 7 bases to trimming and J lost 6 bases; unmatched junction nucleotides: 4. This CDR3 is built from 14 residues. This CDR3 reads CSAGTSGGADTQYF. The DNA for the CDR3 is TGCAGCGCCGGGACTAGCGGGGGGGCCGATACGCAGTATTTT.

J is TRBJ2-5 and V is TRBV27; 9 bases are shared with TRBD2. With V trimmed by 1 base and J by 1 base, 13 bases remained unmatched. Germline lookup yields CDR1 MNHEY and CDR2 SMNVEV (reference sequence). The CDR3 sequence is 19 residues long. The CDR3 here is CASSLYSIGASGAQETQYF. The CDR3 nucleotides read TGTGCCAGCAGTTTATATAGTATCGGGGCTAGCGGGGCCCAAGAGACCCAGTACTTC.

The V and J genes are TRBV5-1 and TRBJ1-2, with 10 nucleotides matching TRBD1. J lost 4 bases, V lost 5 bases, and 5 bases had no gene match. In germline, CDR1 is SGHRS, CDR2 YFSETQ. This CDR3 region has 14 residues. In nucleotides, the CDR3 is TGCGCCAGCAGTGACGGACAGGGGGGCTATGGCTACACCTTC. It is translated as CASSDGQGGYGYTF.

This clone came up once. This chain connects TRBV6-5 to TRBJ1-1; 8 positions match TRBD1. Germline loops: CDR1 MNHEY, CDR2 SVGAGI. The CDR3 is made up of 14 amino acids. With 6 bases clipped from V and 4 bases from J, the junction kept 7 bases outside the gene matches. The CDR3 here is CASRSTGEGTEAFF. As DNA, the CDR3 is TGTGCCAGCAGGTCGACAGGGGAAGGCACTGAAGCTTTCTTT.